These 26 T cell receptor beta chains share one sample of origin, sequenced in a study of blood T cell repertoires in COVID-19. Repertoires were generated with immunoSEQ multiplex PCR, while TCRdb's copy carries only in-frame clones and drops some. This table holds 95,000 to 150,000 clones, less than 75% found once. The sequencing input was peripheral blood. The receptors here all came from a human donor with acute or convalescent COVID-19. The donor label of this sample is uncertain.

The J gene is TRBJ2-6, the V gene TRBV19, with D unresolved. The CDR3 sequence is 13 residues long. With 11 bases removed from V and 2 bases from J, the gap between germline ends came to 10 bases. CDR1 and CDR2 from the germline V gene are LNHDA and SQIVND (reference sequence). CDR3 sequence (DNA): TGTGCCTGCCAGAGCGCTGGGGCCAACGTCCTGACTTTC. Protein product: CACQSAGANVLTF.

This chain uses TRBV2 with TRBJ1-1, with TRBD1 matching 9 bases. J lost 0 bases, V lost 3 bases, and 11 bases had no gene match. The CDR3 has 18 amino acids. Germline assignment: CDR1 SNHLY and CDR2 FYNNEI. CDR3 sequence reads: CASSDSGTGSRLNTEAFF. CDR3 in DNA: TGTGCCAGCAGTGACTCCGGGACAGGGTCAAGACTGAACACTGAAGCTTTCTTT.

A single count supports this clone. The same CDR3 also results from other DNA sequences found in this sample. The chain carries TRBV2 and TRBJ1-5; D gene uncertain. Trimming removed 8 bases from V and 2 bases from J, with 10 bases in between. The CDR3 runs 13 residues. Germline assignment: CDR1 SNHLY and CDR2 FYNNEI. For the CDR3, the DNA is TGTGCCAGCTCGAGACAAGGCAATCAGCCCCAGCATTTT. Protein: CASSRQGNQPQHF. The full variable domain, completed using reference TRBV2 and TRBJ1-5, is EPEVTQTPSHQVTQMGQEVILRCVPISNHLYFYWYRQILGQKVEFLVSFYNNEISEKSEIFDDQFSVERPDGSNFTLKIRSTKLEDSAMYFCASSRQGNQPQHFGDGTRLSIL.

The rearrangement joins TRBV4-2 to TRBJ1-1; D is uncertain. V lost 1 base and J 1 base, leaving 7 bases between the germline ends. The CDR3 is made up of 14 amino acids. In germline, CDR1 is LGHNA, CDR2 YNFKEQ. CDR3 nucleotides: TGTGCCAGCAGCCAAGCGTCGGGGAACACTGAAGCTTTCTTT. This codes for CASSQASGNTEAFF.

The chain has TRBV28 and TRBJ1-5; D is undetermined. V dropped 6 bases and J dropped 3 bases, with 12 bases sitting between them. Germline CDR1 MDHEN, CDR2 SYDVKM. The CDR3 totals 14 residues. The CDR3 bases are TGTGCCAGCAGCCGATTTGGCCCCAATCAGCCCCAGCATTTT. Protein sequence: CASSRFGPNQPQHF.

This chain joins TRBV19 and TRBJ1-3, with 7 bases that match TRBD1. V lost 6 bases, J lost 0 bases, and 11 bases stayed unmatched. The CDR3 runs to 17 residues. The germline V gene encodes CDR1 LNHDA and CDR2 SQIVND (reference sequence). The CDR3 DNA follows: TGTGCCAGTAGCCTCTCGTGGACAGGCGGCTCTGGAAACACCATATATTTT. The encoded protein is CASSLSWTGGSGNTIYF.

The V and J genes are TRBV6-5 and TRBJ1-5, with 9 positions matching TRBD1. Germline CDR1 and CDR2: MNHEY and SVGAGI. J was trimmed by 7 bases and V by 4 bases; bases with no gene match: 8. The CDR3 runs to 15 residues. CDR3 nucleotide sequence: TGTGCCAGCAGTTCCGCAGGGACAGGGTCCCAGCCCCAGCATTTT. This gives the protein CASSSAGTGSQPQHF.

The CDR3 region is CASSSQAGPEGPQHF. CDR3 DNA sequence: TGTGCCAGCTCATCTCAGGCAGGGCCGGAGGGGCCCCAGCATTTT. The chain joins TRBV18 to TRBJ1-5, with a tentative D call TRBD1 (5 bases). CDR3 length: 15 residues. Germline V lookup: CDR1 KGHSH, CDR2 LQKENI. Trimming left V 5 bases short and J 9 bases short, with 20 bases between.

This rearrangement joins TRBV6-5 to TRBJ2-3, with a possible D match to TRBD1 (5 bases). This CDR3 region has 14 residues. V lost 6 bases, J lost 5 bases, and 15 bases lay in between. CDR1 is MNHEY and CDR2 is SVGAGI in the germline V gene. CDR3 nucleotide sequence: TGTGCCAGCAGCTCCCCAGGGTGGGGAGATACGCAGTATTTT. It encodes CASSSPGWGDTQYF.

This chain joins TRBV2 and TRBJ1-4, with D uncertain. Between the trimmed V and J ends, which lost 3 bases and 7 bases, there was a span of 15 bases. The CDR3 covers 15 residues. Germline V gene data show CDR1 as SNHLY and CDR2 as FYNNEI. The CDR3 DNA is TGTGCCAGCAGTGAGCCTCGAGGGATTACTGAAAAACTGTTTTTT. Its translation: CASSEPRGITEKLFF.

The CDR3 region has the DNA TGTGCCAGCAGGAGAAACGGAGCCCAGCATTTT. It is translated as CASRRNGAQHF. V is TRBV6-5 and J is TRBJ1-5, with D uncertain. Trimming took 6 bases from V and 11 from J, leaving 11 bases between them. CDR3 length: 11 residues. From germline, CDR1 is MNHEY and CDR2 SVGAGI.

V and J are TRBV5-4 and TRBJ2-7, with TRBD2 matching 7 bases. Germline values: CDR1 SGHNT, CDR2 YYREEE (reference sequence). Trimming at V came to 4 bases and at J to 4 bases, leaving 8 bases not matched to a gene. This CDR3 comprises 14 residues. CDR3 protein: CASSAGEGRYEQYV. The CDR3 DNA reads TGTGCCAGCAGCGCTGGGGAGGGCCGTTACGAGCAGTACGTC.

The chain recombines TRBV9 with TRBJ2-1; 10 bases are a match to TRBD2. This CDR3 is 15 amino acids long. The germline gives CDR1 SGDLS, CDR2 YYNGEE. V shed 4 bases and J 4 bases; nucleotides not matched to a gene: 5. In DNA, the CDR3 is TGTGCCAGCAGCAAACGGACTAGCGGTTACAATGAGCAGTTCTTC. Translated, it gives CASSKRTSGYNEQFF.

The chain links TRBV2 to TRBJ2-7; maybe TRBD1 (8 bases). With 5 bases removed from V and 2 bases from J, the gap between germline ends came to 16 bases. The CDR3 has 15 amino acids. CDR1 SNHLY and CDR2 FYNNEI come from the germline V gene. Here the CDR3 DNA reads TGTGCCAGCAGTAAGGAACAGGGGGGGACCTACGAGCAGTACTTC. Translated, it gives CASSKEQGGTYEQYF.

V is TRBV12-3 or TRBV12-4 and J is TRBJ1-2; the match to TRBD1 covers 8 bases. V trimming: 6 bases; J trimming: 4 bases; junction bases outside the gene matches: 4. The length of the CDR3 is 13 residues. CDR3 residues: CASSLGTGYGYTF. CDR3 in DNA: TGTGCCAGCAGCCTAGGGACAGGCTATGGCTACACCTTC.

This chain joins TRBV7-2 and TRBJ1-2; 9 positions agree with TRBD1. V shed 1 base and J 6 bases; nucleotides not matched to a gene: 3. The CDR3 runs to 14 residues. Per the germline V gene, CDR1 is SGHTA and CDR2 is FQGNSA. CDR3 in amino acids: CASSLGDRVHGYTF. The CDR3 coding sequence is TGTGCCAGCAGCTTAGGGGACAGGGTGCATGGCTACACCTTC.

This chain links TRBV7-2 with TRBJ1-2; D remains unclear. The CDR3 loop spans 13 amino acids. The germline V gene encodes CDR1 SGHTA and CDR2 FQGNSA. The V end was cut by 1 base, the J end by 2 bases, with 5 bases between. The CDR3: CASSLGVNYGYTF. The CDR3 bases are TGTGCCAGCAGCTTAGGCGTCAACTATGGCTACACCTTC.

The gene calls are TRBV7-3 and TRBJ2-3, with 7 positions matching TRBD2. Germline CDR1 SGHTA, CDR2 FQGTGA. V was pared by 4 bases and J by 2 bases, with 6 bases of the junction left unmatched. This CDR3 has 15 residues. The CDR3 DNA is TGTGCCAGCAGCTCAGCGGGGTGGGACACAGATACGCAGTATTTT. It translates to CASSSAGWDTDTQYF.

In this sample, this clone turned up once. The rearrangement joins TRBV29-1 to TRBJ1-4, with D possibly being TRBD1 (6 bases). Germline V lookup: CDR1 SQVTM, CDR2 ANQGSEA. CDR3 length: 12 residues. V lost 4 bases and J 8 bases, leaving 11 bases between the germline ends. In nucleotides, the CDR3 is TGCAGCGTTGGCACAGGGCGAGAAAAACTGTTTTTT. This gives the protein CSVGTGREKLFF.

V and J are TRBV7-8 and TRBJ2-1; 14 nucleotides agree with TRBD2. The V gene end was trimmed by 5 bases and the J gene end by 7 bases; junction bases not matched to a gene: 10. The CDR3 length is 17 residues. The germline V gene has CDR1 SGHVS and CDR2 FQNEAQ. CDR3 sequence reads: CASSPTSTSGGGNEQFF. In DNA, the CDR3 is TGTGCCAGCAGCCCGACCTCGACTAGCGGGGGGGGAAATGAGCAGTTCTTC.

The chain employs TRBV7-3 and TRBJ1-5, with no clear D. CDR1 is SGHTA and CDR2 is FQGTGA in the germline V gene. The germline V and J ends were trimmed by 5 bases and 3 bases, with 8 bases remaining between them. The CDR3 length is 13 residues. The CDR3 nucleotides are TGTGCCAGCAGCATATCCTTCAATCAGCCCCAGCATTTT. Amino acids: CASSISFNQPQHF. The whole variable domain, filled in from reference TRBV7-3 and TRBJ1-5, reads GAGVSQTPSNKVTEKGKYVELRCDPISGHTALYWYRQSLGQGPEFLIYFQGTGAADDSGLPNDRFFAVRPEGSVSTLKIQRTERGDSAVYLCASSISFNQPQHFGDGTRLSIL.

J is TRBJ2-1 and V is TRBV7-9; 8 nucleotides match TRBD1. Trimming cost V 1 base and J 9 bases; bases outside gene matches: 8. CDR1 and CDR2 (germline): SEHNR, FQNEAQ (reference sequence). This CDR3 region has 15 residues. CDR3 protein: CASSLGTGSGGEQFF. CDR3 in DNA: TGTGCCAGCAGCTTAGGGACAGGGTCAGGAGGTGAGCAGTTCTTC.

J is TRBJ2-1 and V is TRBV14, with D possibly being TRBD2 (5 bases). The CDR3 is 15 residues long. V lost 6 bases, J lost 2 bases, and 14 bases lay in between. Germline CDR1 SGHDN, CDR2 FVKESK. The CDR3: CASRHTAETYNEQFF. The CDR3 bases are TGTGCCAGCAGACACACAGCGGAGACCTACAATGAGCAGTTCTTC. Complete variable domain (other parts from reference TRBV14 and TRBJ2-1): EAGVTQFPSHSVIEKGQTVTLRCDPISGHDNLYWYRRVMGKEIKFLLHFVKESKQDESGMPNNRFLAERTGGTYSTLKVQPAELEDSGVYFCASRHTAETYNEQFFGPGTRLTVL.

The chain uses TRBV7-9 and TRBJ1-1; 10 bases are a match to TRBD1. V was clipped by 4 bases and J by 0 bases; unmatched bases: 8. The germline V gene has CDR1 SEHNR and CDR2 FQNEAQ (reference sequence). There are 17 residues in the CDR3. The CDR3 nucleotides read TGTGCCAGCAGCTCATTGGACAGGGGGTTGATGAACACTGAAGCTTTCTTT. Protein sequence: CASSSLDRGLMNTEAFF.

The rearrangement joins TRBV24-1 to TRBJ2-2; 9 bases fit TRBD1. V shed 4 bases, J shed 4 bases, and the junction held 3 bases outside the gene matches. The CDR3 totals 15 residues. In germline, CDR1 is KGHDR, CDR2 SFDVKD. CDR3 bases: TGTGCCACCAGTGAAGGGACAGGGCCCACCGGGGAGCTGTTTTTT. Its translation is CATSEGTGPTGELFF.

This chain connects TRBV5-1 to TRBJ2-3, with D possibly being TRBD1 (6 bases). Germline V gene lookup returns CDR1 SGHRS and CDR2 YFSETQ. The ends were cut back, 4 bases at V and 3 bases at J, with 9 bases in the middle. The CDR3 totals 13 residues. The CDR3 region is CASSEGVTDTQYF. CDR3 sequence (DNA): TGCGCCAGCAGCGAGGGGGTTACAGATACGCAGTATTTT.